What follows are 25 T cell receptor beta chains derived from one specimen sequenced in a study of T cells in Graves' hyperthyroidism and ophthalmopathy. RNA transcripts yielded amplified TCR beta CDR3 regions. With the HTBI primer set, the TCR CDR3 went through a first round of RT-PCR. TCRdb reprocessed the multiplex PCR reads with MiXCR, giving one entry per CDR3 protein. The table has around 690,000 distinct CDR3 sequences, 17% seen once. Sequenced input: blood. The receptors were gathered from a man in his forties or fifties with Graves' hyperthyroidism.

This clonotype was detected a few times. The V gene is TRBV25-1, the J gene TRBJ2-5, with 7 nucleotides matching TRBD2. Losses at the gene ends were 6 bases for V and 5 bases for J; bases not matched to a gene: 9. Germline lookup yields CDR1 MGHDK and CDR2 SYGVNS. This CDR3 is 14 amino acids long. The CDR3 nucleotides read TGTGCCAGCAGGACTAGCTTCGGTTGGGAGACCCAGTACTTC. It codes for CASRTSFGWETQYF.

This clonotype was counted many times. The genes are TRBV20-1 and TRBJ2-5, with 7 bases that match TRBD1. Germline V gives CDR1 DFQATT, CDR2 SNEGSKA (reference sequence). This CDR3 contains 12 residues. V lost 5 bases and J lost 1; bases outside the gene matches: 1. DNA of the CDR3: TGCAGTGCTCACAGGGGCCAAGAGACCCAGTACTTC. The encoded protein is CSAHRGQETQYF.

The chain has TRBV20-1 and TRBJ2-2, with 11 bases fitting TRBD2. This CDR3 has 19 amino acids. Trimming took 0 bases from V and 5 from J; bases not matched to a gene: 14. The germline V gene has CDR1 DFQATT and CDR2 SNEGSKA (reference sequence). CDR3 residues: CSARDPGLAGVSGTGELFF. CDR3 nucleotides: TGCAGTGCTAGAGATCCCGGACTAGCGGGTGTCTCCGGGACCGGGGAGCTGTTTTTT.

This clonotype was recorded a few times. DNA for the CDR3: TGTGCCAGCAGCGTCAGGACAGAAACCACTGAAGCTTTCTTT. It is translated as CASSVRTETTEAFF. The gene calls are TRBV2 and TRBJ1-1, with a possible D match to TRBD1 (6 bases). The CDR3 covers 14 residues. V was cut by 6 bases and J by 4 bases, with 15 bases left in between. The germline V gene has CDR1 SNHLY and CDR2 FYNNEI.

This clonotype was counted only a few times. CDR3 DNA: TGCGCCAGCAGTCTTGCTTCGAGGGGCACCGGGGAGCTGTTTTTT. Amino acids: CASSLASRGTGELFF. The chain recombines TRBV5-1 with TRBJ2-2; D could derive from TRBD1 or TRBD2 (5 bases each). Germline V gene sequence: CDR1 SGHRS, CDR2 YFSETQ. The CDR3 loop spans 15 amino acids. Trimming took off 5 bases at V and 4 bases at J, with 15 bases between the two ends.

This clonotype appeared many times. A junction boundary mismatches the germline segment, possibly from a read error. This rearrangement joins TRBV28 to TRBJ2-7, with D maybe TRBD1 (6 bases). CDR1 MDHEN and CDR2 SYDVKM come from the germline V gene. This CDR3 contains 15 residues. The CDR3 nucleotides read TGTGCCAGCAGCTTATCGGTGGGGGCCTCCTACGAGCAGTACTTC. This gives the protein CASSLSVGASYEQYF.

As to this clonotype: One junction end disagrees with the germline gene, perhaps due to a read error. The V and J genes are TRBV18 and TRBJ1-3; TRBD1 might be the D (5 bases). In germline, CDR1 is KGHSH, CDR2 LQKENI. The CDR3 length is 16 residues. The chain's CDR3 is CASSPTLSGTGNTVYF. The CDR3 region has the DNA TGTGCCAGCTCACCCACCTTGTCGGGGACTGGAAACACCGTATATTTT.

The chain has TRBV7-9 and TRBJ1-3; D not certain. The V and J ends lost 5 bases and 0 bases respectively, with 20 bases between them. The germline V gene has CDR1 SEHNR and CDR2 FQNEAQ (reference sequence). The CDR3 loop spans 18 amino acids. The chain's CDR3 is CASSLNWTGRISGNTIYF. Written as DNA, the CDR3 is TGTGCCAGCAGCCTCAATTGGACCGGACGGATCTCTGGAAACACCATATATTTT. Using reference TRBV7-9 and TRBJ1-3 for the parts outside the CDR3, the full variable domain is DTGVSQNPRHKITKRGQNVTFRCDPISEHNRLYWYRQTLGQGPEFLTYFQNEAQLEKSRLLSDRFSAERPKGSFSTLEIQRTEQGDSAMYLCASSLNWTGRISGNTIYFGEGSWLTVV.

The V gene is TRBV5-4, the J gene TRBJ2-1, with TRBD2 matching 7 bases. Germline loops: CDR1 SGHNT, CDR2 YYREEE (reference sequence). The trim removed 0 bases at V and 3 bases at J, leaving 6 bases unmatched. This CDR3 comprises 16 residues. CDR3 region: CASSLDSRGYYNEQFF. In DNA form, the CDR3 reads TGTGCCAGCAGCTTGGATTCGCGGGGGTACTACAATGAGCAGTTCTTC.

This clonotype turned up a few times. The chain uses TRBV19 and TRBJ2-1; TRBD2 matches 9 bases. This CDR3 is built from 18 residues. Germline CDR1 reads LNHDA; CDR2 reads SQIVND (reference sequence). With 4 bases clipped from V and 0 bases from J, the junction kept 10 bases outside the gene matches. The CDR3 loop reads CASSNRRGREGSYNEQFF. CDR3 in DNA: TGTGCCAGTAGTAACCGCCGAGGGCGGGAGGGCTCCTACAATGAGCAGTTCTTC.

This CDR3 reads CASSLTQGVHSGANVLTF. Written as DNA, the CDR3 is TGTGCCAGCAGCCTAACACAGGGGGTTCACTCTGGGGCCAACGTCCTGACTTTC. The rearrangement links TRBV7-9 to TRBJ2-6; 8 positions agree with TRBD1. Germline CDR1 reads SEHNR; CDR2 reads FQNEAQ (reference sequence). V gave up 5 bases and J gave up 0 bases; unmatched junction bases: 9. The CDR3 loop spans 18 amino acids.

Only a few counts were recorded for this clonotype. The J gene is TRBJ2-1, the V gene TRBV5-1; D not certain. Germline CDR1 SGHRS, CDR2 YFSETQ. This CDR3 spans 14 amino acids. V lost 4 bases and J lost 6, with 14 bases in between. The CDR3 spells CASSADAHPNEQFF. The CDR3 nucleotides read TGCGCCAGCAGCGCGGATGCGCACCCCAATGAGCAGTTCTTC.

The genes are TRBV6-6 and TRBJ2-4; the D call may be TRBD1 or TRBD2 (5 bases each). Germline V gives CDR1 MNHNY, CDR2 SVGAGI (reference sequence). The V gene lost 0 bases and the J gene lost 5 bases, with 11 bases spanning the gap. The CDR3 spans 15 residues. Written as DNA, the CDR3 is TGTGCCAGCAGTTACTCGGGACGGAATCAAAACATTCAGTACTTC. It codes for CASSYSGRNQNIQYF.

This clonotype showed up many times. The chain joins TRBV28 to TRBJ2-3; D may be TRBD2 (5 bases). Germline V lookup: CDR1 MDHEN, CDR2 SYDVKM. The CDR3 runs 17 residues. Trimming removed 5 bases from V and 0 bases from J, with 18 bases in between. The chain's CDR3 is CASSGPGIWTSTDTQYF. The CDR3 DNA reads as TGTGCCAGCAGTGGACCCGGGATCTGGACTAGCACAGATACGCAGTATTTT.

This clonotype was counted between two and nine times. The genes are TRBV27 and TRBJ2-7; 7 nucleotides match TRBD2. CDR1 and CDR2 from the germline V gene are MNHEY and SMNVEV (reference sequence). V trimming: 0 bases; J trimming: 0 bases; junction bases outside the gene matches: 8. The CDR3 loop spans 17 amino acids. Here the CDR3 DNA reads TGTGCCAGCAGTTTATCCCGTTTACGCGGGAGCTCCTACGAGCAGTACTTC. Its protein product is CASSLSRLRGSSYEQYF.

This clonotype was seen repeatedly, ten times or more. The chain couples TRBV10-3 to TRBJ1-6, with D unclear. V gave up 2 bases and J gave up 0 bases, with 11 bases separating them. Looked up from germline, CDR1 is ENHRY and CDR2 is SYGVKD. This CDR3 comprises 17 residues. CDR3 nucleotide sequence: TGTGCCATCAGTGAGAATGCCGCGAGCTCCTATAATTCACCCCTCCACTTT. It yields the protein CAISENAASSYNSPLHF.

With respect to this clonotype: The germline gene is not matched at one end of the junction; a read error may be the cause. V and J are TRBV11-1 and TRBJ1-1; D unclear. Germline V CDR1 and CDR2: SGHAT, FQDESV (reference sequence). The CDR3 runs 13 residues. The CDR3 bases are TGTGCCAGCGGCTTTAATCCTAACACTGAAGCTTTCTTT. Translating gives CASGFNPNTEAFF.

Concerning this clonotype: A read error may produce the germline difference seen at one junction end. The CDR3 nucleotides read TGCAGTGCTAGAGATCGGGGACTAGGCACAGATATGCAGTATTTT. It translates to CSARDRGLGTDMQYF. The chain joins TRBV20-1 to TRBJ2-3; 8 bases agree with TRBD2. The CDR3 consists of 15 residues. CDR1 and CDR2 (germline): DFQATT, SNEGSKA (reference sequence).

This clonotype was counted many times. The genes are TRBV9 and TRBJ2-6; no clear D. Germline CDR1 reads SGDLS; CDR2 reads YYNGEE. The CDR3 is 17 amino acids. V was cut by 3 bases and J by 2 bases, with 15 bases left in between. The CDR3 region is CASSALPSATGANVLTF. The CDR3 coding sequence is TGTGCCAGCAGCGCCCTCCCTTCGGCAACTGGGGCCAACGTCCTGACTTTC.

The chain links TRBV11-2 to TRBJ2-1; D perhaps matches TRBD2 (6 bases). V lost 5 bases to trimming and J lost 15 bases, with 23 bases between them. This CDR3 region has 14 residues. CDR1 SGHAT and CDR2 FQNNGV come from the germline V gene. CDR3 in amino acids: CASSHYSGSRGLFF. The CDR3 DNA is TGTGCCAGCAGCCATTACAGCGGGTCAAGAGGGCTGTTCTTC.

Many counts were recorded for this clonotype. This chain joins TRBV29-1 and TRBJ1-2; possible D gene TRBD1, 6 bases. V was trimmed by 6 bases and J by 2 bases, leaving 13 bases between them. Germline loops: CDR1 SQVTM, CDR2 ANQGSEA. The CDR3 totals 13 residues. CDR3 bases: TGCAGCGTACCAAAACAGGGAAACTATGGCTACACCTTC. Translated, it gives CSVPKQGNYGYTF.

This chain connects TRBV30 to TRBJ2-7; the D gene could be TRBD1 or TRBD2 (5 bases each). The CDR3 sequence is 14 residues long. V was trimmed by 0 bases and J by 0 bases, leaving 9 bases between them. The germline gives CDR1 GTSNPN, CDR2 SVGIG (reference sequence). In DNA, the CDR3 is TGTGCCTGGAGTGTACCAGGGAGCTCCTACGAGCAGTACTTC. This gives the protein CAWSVPGSSYEQYF.

The chain's CDR3 is CSARDPGTGNNEQFF. The CDR3 bases are TGCAGTGCTAGAGATCCGGGGACAGGGAACAATGAGCAGTTCTTC. The chain carries TRBV20-1 and TRBJ2-1; 9 bases fit TRBD1. The CDR3 runs to 15 residues. V trimming: 0 bases; J trimming: 5 bases; junction bases outside the gene matches: 5. In germline, CDR1 is DFQATT, CDR2 SNEGSKA (reference sequence).

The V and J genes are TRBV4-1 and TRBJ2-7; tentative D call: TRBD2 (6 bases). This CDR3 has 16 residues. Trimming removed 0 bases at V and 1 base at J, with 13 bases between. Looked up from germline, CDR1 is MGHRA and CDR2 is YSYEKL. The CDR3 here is CASSQDWDSRSYEQYF. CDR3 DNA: TGCGCCAGCAGCCAAGATTGGGACTCACGATCCTACGAGCAGTACTTC.

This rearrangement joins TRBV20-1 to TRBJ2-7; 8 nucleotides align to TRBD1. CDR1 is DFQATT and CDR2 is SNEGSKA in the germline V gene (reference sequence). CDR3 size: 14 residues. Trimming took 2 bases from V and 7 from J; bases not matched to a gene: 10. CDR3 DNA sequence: TGCAGTGCTAGACCGGGACAGGCGACACCGGAGCAGTACTTC. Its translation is CSARPGQATPEQYF.